The clone carrying this TCR beta chain was counted only a few times. The antigen remains undetermined. The sample originates from a study of beta chain features in type 1 diabetes. The study, taken as a whole, reports: Whether TCRB rearrangement is influenced by HLA type was left unresolved in this analysis. The study found fewer insertions and more deletions at VDJ junctions in type 1 diabetes patients. Researchers report that Type 1 diabetes patients had moderately but significantly shorter TCRB CDR3s across all four CD4+ subsets.

What was sequenced were expressed TCRB transcripts, since all of the isolated RNA had been reverse transcribed. Using immunoSEQ multiplex PCR, the repertoire was profiled, and TCRdb retains in-frame clones only, with some absent. Altogether about 160,000 clones are present, approximately 9% being singletons, with the ten largest covering around 0.5%. Trimming at V came to 7 bases and at J to 6 bases, leaving 5 bases not matched to a gene. Germline lookup yields CDR1 SGHNT and CDR2 YENEEA. The CDR3 contains 12 residues. The TCR originated in a woman aged 18-35 years with type 1 diabetes. The rearrangement links TRBV11-3 to TRBJ1-2; 7 positions agree with TRBD1. Sequencing input: central memory CD4+ T cells from blood. The CDR3 loop is CASTPGGDGYTF. CDR3 in DNA: TGTGCCAGCACCCCAGGGGGTGATGGCTACACCTTC.